Listed below are T cell receptor beta chains from one sample, sequenced in a study of vaccination and CD4 T cells after COVID-19. TCRdb fed the PCR reads into MiXCR, producing one record per CDR3 protein. The repertoire includes around 17,000 distinct CDR3 sequences, 45% to 60% of them detected once, and 9.4% sits in the top ten. These receptors' antigens are unknown. The sample was CD4+ T cells from blood, cultured in vitro. These receptors all come from a human donor who had recovered from COVID-19. Each CDR3 is given with its conserved first and last residue. A D gene is named only where the DNA matches it firmly. Some rows mark clone size as missing; the rest say once, few, many or name a class of expanded clone.

v_call	j_call	d_call	clone_size	cdr3_nt	cdr3_aa
TRBV24-1	TRBJ1-1	TRBD1	few	TGTGCCACCAGTGTTACAGGGGGCACTGAAGCTTTCTTT	CATSVTGGTEAFF
TRBV6-2/TRBV6-3	TRBJ1-1	-	few	TGTGCCAGCGGGGGATACGACAGACCGAACACTGAAGCTTTCTTT	CASGGYDRPNTEAFF
TRBV11-2	TRBJ1-2	-	-	TGTGCCAGCAGCTTAGAGAATCGGGGGCCGCGTTATGGCTACACCTTC	CASSLENRGPRYGYTF
TRBV7-9	TRBJ1-3	-	-	TGTGCCAGCAGCGGTCGTACAGGGCAACGATACTCTGGAAACACCATATATTTT	CASSGRTGQRYSGNTIYF
TRBV19	TRBJ2-1	-	-	TGTGCCAGTAGTGCAGGAGGTGAGCAGTTCTTC	CASSAGGEQFF
TRBV5-3	TRBJ1-2	-	few	TGTGCCAGAAGCTGCGATTGGCGGGCCACCTATGGCTACACCTTC	CARSCDWRATYGYTF
TRBV9	TRBJ1-2	-	medium-sized	TGTGCCAGCAGCGTAGAGGGAGGGACCGGCTACACCTTC	CASSVEGGTGYTF
TRBV24-1	TRBJ1-2	TRBD1	-	TGTGCCACCAGTGACCAGAACGACAGGGGCTATGGCTACACCTTC	CATSDQNDRGYGYTF
TRBV6-1	TRBJ1-5	-	-	TGTGCCAGCAGTGAAATTGGGAACAATCAGCCCCAGCATTTT	CASSEIGNNQPQHF
TRBV6-2/TRBV6-3	TRBJ2-4	-	once	TGTGCCAGCAGTTACTCGAACTCCCCCCGGAGGAACATTCAGTACTTC	CASSYSNSPRRNIQYF
TRBV10-1	TRBJ2-2	TRBD2	-	TGCGCCAGCAGTGAACTGCCGGGACTAGCGGGAGGGAACACCGGGGAGCTGTTTTTT	CASSELPGLAGGNTGELFF
TRBV11-3	TRBJ2-1	TRBD1	-	TGTGCCAGCAGTGAACAGGGGGCGCCCAATGAGCAGTTCTTC	CASSEQGAPNEQFF
TRBV6-1	TRBJ1-1	TRBD1	-	TGTGCCAGCAGTCAGGGGGGGGTGGTAGGGAACACTGAAGCTTTCTTT	CASSQGGVVGNTEAFF